This TCR beta chain was found in a study of cytotoxic CD8 clonotypes in ibrutinib-treated CLL. Looking at the study overall: Productive templates per sample averaged approximately 250,000; productive rearrangements, just under 95,000. Findings and caveats of the study: The study found clonality rose at ibrutinib response, then fell toward baseline at progression.

Note on this clone: As yet, its antigen is unknown.

Assay used: immunoSEQ multiplex PCR; TCRdb lists only in-frame clones, some missing. The sample includes 110,000 to 150,000 clones, about 78% seen only once; the top ten take around 5%. V was pared by 1 base and J by 7 bases, with 13 bases of the junction left unmatched. Looked up from germline, CDR1 is LNHDA and CDR2 is SQIVND (reference sequence). The CDR3 is 17 residues long. The sequence was obtained from a human donor with chronic lymphocytic leukemia. The genes are TRBV19 and TRBJ2-5, with 9 nucleotides matching TRBD2. Sequenced material: PBMCs, taken after 24 months of ibrutinib treatment. The CDR3 nucleotides read TGTGCCAGTAGTATAGGCGGATTAGCGGGAGCCCGCCGGACCCAGTACTTC. It encodes CASSIGGLAGARRTQYF. Filled out from reference TRBV19 and TRBJ2-5, the complete variable domain reads DGGITQSPKYLFRKEGQNVTLSCEQNLNHDAMYWYRQDPGQGLRLIYYSQIVNDFQKGDIAEGYSVSREKKESFPLTVTSAQKNPTAFYLCASSIGGLAGARRTQYFGPGTRLLVL.